A single sample is the source of the 4 T cell receptor beta chains below, sequenced in a study of beta chain features in type 1 diabetes. General study points: Shorter TCRB CDR3s, moderately but significantly so, marked every one of the four CD4+ subsets in Type 1 diabetes patients.

The antigens these receptors bind are not known. The sequenced template was cDNA made from the entire isolated RNA. Profiled with immunoSEQ multiplex PCR; TCRdb holds only in-frame clones, not every one. The sample includes roughly 730,000 clones, 13% of them seen just once. The material sequenced was naive CD4+ T cells from blood. These receptors all stem from a man aged 18 to 30 with type 1 diabetes.

This clone occurred a few times. The CDR3 coding sequence is TGCGCCAGCAGCTTGGAGATAGGAAGGTTCACTGGAAACACCATATATTTT. It yields the protein CASSLEIGRFTGNTIYF. This chain uses TRBV5-1 with TRBJ1-3, with unresolved D. V lost 0 bases, J lost 2 bases, and 15 bases lay in between. The CDR3 sequence is 17 residues long. Germline V gene lookup returns CDR1 SGHRS and CDR2 YFSETQ.

This clone has a handful of counts. The chain employs TRBV9 and TRBJ1-2; D unclear. Trimming shortened V by 4 bases and J by 8 bases, and 18 bases separated the two germline ends. Germline-derived CDR1 and CDR2 are SGDLS and YYNGEE. The CDR3 loop spans 14 amino acids. CDR3 DNA sequence: TGTGCCAGCAGCCGTCCCATGGGCAGACCCGGCTACACCTTC. It yields the protein CASSRPMGRPGYTF.

CDR3 coding DNA: TGTGCCATCAGGCAGGGGGGGAACGAGCAGTACTTC. It translates to CAIRQGGNEQYF. This rearrangement joins TRBV10-3 to TRBJ2-7; TRBD1 or TRBD2 may be the D gene (7 bases each). The CDR3 length is 12 residues. Germline V gene data show CDR1 as ENHRY and CDR2 as SYGVKD. The V and J ends lost 6 bases and 5 bases respectively, with 11 bases between them.

The CDR3 protein is CASSLVSASSYNEQFF. The CDR3 nucleotides are TGCGCCAGCAGCTTGGTATCGGCGAGCTCCTACAATGAGCAGTTCTTC. V usage is TRBV5-1 and J usage is TRBJ2-1; D is ambiguous. The V end was cut by 0 bases, the J end by 0 bases, with 10 bases between. Per the germline V gene, CDR1 is SGHRS and CDR2 is YFSETQ. CDR3 length: 16 amino acids.